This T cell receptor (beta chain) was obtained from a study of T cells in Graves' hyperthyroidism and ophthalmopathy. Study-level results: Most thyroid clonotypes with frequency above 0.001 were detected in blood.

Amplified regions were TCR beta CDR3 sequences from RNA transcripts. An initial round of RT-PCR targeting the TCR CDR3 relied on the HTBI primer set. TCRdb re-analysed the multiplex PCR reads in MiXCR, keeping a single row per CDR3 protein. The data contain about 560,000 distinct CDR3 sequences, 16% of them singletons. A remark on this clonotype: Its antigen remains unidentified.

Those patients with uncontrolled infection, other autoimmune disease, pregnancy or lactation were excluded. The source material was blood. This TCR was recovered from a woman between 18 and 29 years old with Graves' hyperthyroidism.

This chain's CDR3 is CSAGPSGMDEQFF. The CDR3 DNA follows: TGCAGTGCTGGCCCCTCCGGAATGGATGAGCAGTTCTTC. The J gene is TRBJ2-1, the V gene TRBV20-1, with unresolved D. The CDR3 has 13 amino acids. V was pared by 5 bases and J by 8 bases, with 16 bases between. In germline, CDR1 is DFQATT, CDR2 SNEGSKA (reference sequence).